The rows below give T cell receptor beta chains drawn from one sample of a study of radiation and T cells in renal cell carcinoma. Clones were sequenced by immunoSEQ multiplex PCR, and TCRdb holds only the in-frame ones, with some missing. This sample carries 100,000 to 150,000 clones, approximately 80% of them seen once, and the ten largest clones take about 3%. The sequences come from blood, collected from a patient whose treatment included radiotherapy and nephrectomy. All receptors derive from a woman aged 55-75 years with renal cell carcinoma. The CDR3 runs from the conserved cysteine through the conserved F or W. A D gene is named only where the DNA matches it firmly. The size field is filled for only some rows; it gives once, few, many or a size class.

j_gene: TRBJ1-2; v_gene: TRBV5-8; abundance: once; d_gene: .; CDR3nt: TGTGCCAGCAGCTTGGTGGAACTCTATGGCTACACCTTC; CDR3aa: CASSLVELYGYTF
j_gene: TRBJ1-4; v_gene: TRBV28; abundance: .; d_gene: TRBD1; CDR3nt: TGTGCCAGCAGCTCCCCCCAGGGGGCTGAAGCTAATGAAAAACTGTTTTTT; CDR3aa: CASSSPQGAEANEKLFF
j_gene: TRBJ1-4; v_gene: TRBV9; abundance: .; d_gene: TRBD1; CDR3nt: TGTGCCAGCAGCGCGACAGGGGAGAACGTAAAACTGTTTTTT; CDR3aa: CASSATGENVKLFF
j_gene: TRBJ1-2; v_gene: TRBV18; abundance: .; d_gene: .; CDR3nt: TGTGCCAGCTCACCAACTGTTCTGAGGATCGGCTACACCTTC; CDR3aa: CASSPTVLRIGYTF
j_gene: TRBJ2-1; v_gene: TRBV6-6; abundance: .; d_gene: .; CDR3nt: TGTGCCAGCAGTTACGGGGGGTCCTCCTACAATGAGCAGTTCTTC; CDR3aa: CASSYGGSSYNEQFF
j_gene: TRBJ2-6; v_gene: TRBV6-6; abundance: .; d_gene: .; CDR3nt: TGTGCCAGCAGTATCGATTTGTCTGGGGCCAACGTCCTGACTTTC; CDR3aa: CASSIDLSGANVLTF
j_gene: TRBJ1-1; v_gene: TRBV18; abundance: .; d_gene: TRBD1; CDR3nt: TGTGCCAGCTCACCGCAAGGGGGCGGACACACTGAAGCTTTCTTT; CDR3aa: CASSPQGGGHTEAFF
j_gene: TRBJ1-1; v_gene: TRBV9; abundance: .; d_gene: .; CDR3nt: TGTGCCAGCAGCGTAGGAGGTGGGGACACTGAAGCTTTCTTT; CDR3aa: CASSVGGGDTEAFF
j_gene: TRBJ2-1; v_gene: TRBV6-5; abundance: .; d_gene: TRBD2; CDR3nt: TGTGCCAGCAGTTACTCTCGGGGGGGCTCCTACAATGAGCAGTTCTTC; CDR3aa: CASSYSRGGSYNEQFF
j_gene: TRBJ1-2; v_gene: TRBV28; abundance: .; d_gene: .; CDR3nt: TGTGCCAGCAGGTCTATGTGGGGCTACACCTTC; CDR3aa: CASRSMWGYTF
j_gene: TRBJ1-3; v_gene: TRBV28; abundance: .; d_gene: .; CDR3nt: TGTGCCAGCAGTTTATTGGTAGGGGAAAACACCATATATTTT; CDR3aa: CASSLLVGENTIYF
j_gene: TRBJ2-5; v_gene: TRBV5-4; abundance: once; d_gene: .; CDR3nt: TGTGCCAGCAGCTTAGGCGCCGACCAAGAGACCCAGTACTTC; CDR3aa: CASSLGADQETQYF
j_gene: TRBJ1-5; v_gene: TRBV6-1; abundance: .; d_gene: .; CDR3nt: TGTGCCAGCAGTGAGTTACGTGCTTTGGCGACAGCTAACAATCAGCCCCAGCATTTT; CDR3aa: CASSELRALATANNQPQHF
j_gene: TRBJ1-1; v_gene: TRBV7-9; abundance: many; d_gene: .; CDR3nt: TGTGCCAGCAGCCTCCCGGGACTCTTAAGTGCTTTCTTT; CDR3aa: CASSLPGLLSAFF
j_gene: TRBJ1-3; v_gene: TRBV19; abundance: once; d_gene: .; CDR3nt: TGTGCCAGTCAGCCCGGCCGGTCTGGAAACACCATATATTTT; CDR3aa: CASQPGRSGNTIYF
j_gene: TRBJ2-2; v_gene: TRBV28; abundance: .; d_gene: .; CDR3nt: TGTGCCAGCAGTTCTCCTGGATCGTCCTGGGAGTCTTCGAACACCGGGGAGCTGTTTTTT; CDR3aa: CASSSPGSSWESSNTGELFF
j_gene: TRBJ2-7; v_gene: TRBV30; abundance: .; d_gene: .; CDR3nt: TGTGCCTGGAGTCTACTACAGGGTTACGAGCAGTACTTC; CDR3aa: CAWSLLQGYEQYF
j_gene: TRBJ2-7; v_gene: TRBV6-6; abundance: .; d_gene: .; CDR3nt: TGTGCCAGCAGTTCGGCGGGGCCTCTTGGAGAGCAGTACTTC; CDR3aa: CASSSAGPLGEQYF
j_gene: TRBJ1-1; v_gene: TRBV5-6; abundance: .; d_gene: .; CDR3nt: TGTGCCAGCAGCTTGGGCAGGGACACTGAAGCTTTCTTT; CDR3aa: CASSLGRDTEAFF
j_gene: TRBJ1-1; v_gene: TRBV11-3; abundance: .; d_gene: .; CDR3nt: TGTGCCAGCAGCTTAGGTGCGAACACTGAAGCTTTCTTT; CDR3aa: CASSLGANTEAFF
j_gene: TRBJ1-3; v_gene: TRBV5-1; abundance: .; d_gene: .; CDR3nt: TGCGCCAGCATTCCGGGACAAGGGCTGAAACCCGAGCTCTCTGGAAACACCATATATTTT; CDR3aa: CASIPGQGLKPELSGNTIYF
j_gene: TRBJ1-6; v_gene: TRBV19; abundance: .; d_gene: .; CDR3nt: TGTGCCAGTAGTATACAGATCTATAATTCACCCCTCCACTTT; CDR3aa: CASSIQIYNSPLHF
j_gene: TRBJ1-5; v_gene: TRBV9; abundance: .; d_gene: .; CDR3nt: TGTGCCAGCAGTCAGGGAGGATATAGCAATCAGCCCCAGCATTTT; CDR3aa: CASSQGGYSNQPQHF